This T cell receptor (beta chain) was obtained from a study of T cells after yellow fever vaccination. Across the whole study: For low cell numbers, libraries were made with SMART-Seq v4 Ultra Low Input.

Worth noting for this clonotype: Its antigen is currently unknown.

Overall study results and limits: Highly abundant clonotypes carried over from the bulk population could end up in FACS-sorted repertoires as contaminants.

MiXCR, run by TCRdb on the 5' RACE reads, gives a single entry per CDR3 protein. The sample lists around 100,000 distinct CDR3 sequences, 8.4% occurring once. The CDR3 contains 15 residues. The V segment lost 1 base and the J segment 4 bases; nucleotides outside the gene matches: 5. The germline V gene encodes CDR1 SGHDN and CDR2 FVKESK. The V gene is TRBV14, the J gene TRBJ2-7; 9 bases align to TRBD1. Sequencing used CD8+ T cells sorted from PBMCs, obtained 45 days after the yellow fever booster vaccination. The TCR was taken from a man aged 25 to 45 who received the YFV17D yellow fever vaccine. This CDR3 is CASSQGTGVSYEQYF. The CDR3 nucleotides read TGTGCCAGCAGCCAAGGGACAGGGGTTAGTTACGAGCAGTACTTC.